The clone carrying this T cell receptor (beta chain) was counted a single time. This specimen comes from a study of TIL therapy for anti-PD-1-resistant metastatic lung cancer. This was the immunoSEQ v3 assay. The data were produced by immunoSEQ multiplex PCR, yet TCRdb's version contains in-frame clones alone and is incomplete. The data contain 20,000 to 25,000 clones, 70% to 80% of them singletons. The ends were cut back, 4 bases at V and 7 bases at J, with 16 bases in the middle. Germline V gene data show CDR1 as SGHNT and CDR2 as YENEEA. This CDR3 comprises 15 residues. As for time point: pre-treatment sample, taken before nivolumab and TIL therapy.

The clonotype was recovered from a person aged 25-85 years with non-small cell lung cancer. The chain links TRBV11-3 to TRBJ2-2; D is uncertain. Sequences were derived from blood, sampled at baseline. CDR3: CASSSRSIGGGELFF. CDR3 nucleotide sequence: TGTGCCAGCAGCTCGCGGTCGATCGGCGGCGGGGAGCTGTTTTTT.